The source of this T cell receptor (beta chain) is a study of siplizumab effects on memory and regulatory T cells. Study-wide findings and caveats: For siplizumab cultures, the suppressive function of their proliferating Tregs was not confirmed. Memory cells seemed less diverse than naive T cells, which seemed major alloresponse contributors. Proliferating clones, CD4+ or CD8+, lacked an assignable naive or memory phenotype in roughly 80-96% of cases.

Of note for this clone: Its antigen is undetermined.

Data came from immunoSEQ multiplex PCR; TCRdb stores just in-frame clones and leaves some out. The sample has roughly 80,000 clones, about 91% seen once. This CDR3 is built from 10 residues. V gene TRBV21-1 combines with J gene TRBJ1-6. TRBV21-1 has pseudogene status. The clonotype was recovered from a human donor in good health. Sequencing was performed on Tregs sorted from blood. The CDR3 DNA reads as TGTGCCAGCAGCACGGAGTCTCTCCACTTT. Translated: CASSTESLHF.